The 20 T cell receptor beta chains reported below all come from one sample, sequenced in a study of OX40 agonist ivuxolimab in advanced cancers. Some clones are missing from TCRdb's copy, which holds only in-frame ones; the method was immunoSEQ multiplex PCR. The data hold around 40,000 clones, with around 89% observed a single time. The sample in question was CD4+ or CD8+ T cells sorted from blood, obtained in a trial of the OX40 agonist ivuxolimab. Receptors were obtained from an adult with an advanced solid tumor such as melanoma, head and neck, liver or kidney cancer.

The chain employs TRBV7-2 and TRBJ2-1, with TRBD2 identical over 11 bases. Germline-derived CDR1 and CDR2 are SGHTA and FQGNSA. Trimming at V came to 6 bases and at J to 9 bases, leaving 10 bases not matched to a gene. The CDR3 consists of 15 residues. Here the CDR3 reads CASSPGLADRGEQFF. Written as DNA, the CDR3 is TGTGCCAGCAGTCCGGGACTAGCGGATCGAGGTGAGCAGTTCTTC. Supplemented by reference TRBV7-2 and TRBJ2-1, the full variable domain reads GAGVSQSPSNKVTEKGKDVELRCDPISGHTALYWYRQSLGQGLEFLIYFQGNSAPDKSGLPSDRFSAERTGGSVSTLTIQRTQQEDSAVYLCASSPGLADRGEQFFGPGTRLTVL.

This chain connects TRBV28 to TRBJ1-2, with a weak D call TRBD1 (6 bases). CDR3 length equals 15 residues. CDR1 and CDR2 from the germline V gene are MDHEN and SYDVKM. The germline V and J ends were trimmed by 6 bases and 5 bases, with 19 bases remaining between them. The CDR3 nucleotides are TGTGCCAGCAGCCGGGGGGGGCCCGAGGGGTATGGCTACACCTTC. Its translation is CASSRGGPEGYGYTF.

V and J are TRBV4-3 and TRBJ1-1; D might be TRBD1 (5 bases). CDR3 length: 14 residues. The V gene lost 3 bases and the J gene lost 3 bases, with 11 bases spanning the gap. Germline V gene sequence: CDR1 LGHNA, CDR2 YSLEER. The CDR3 nucleotides read TGCGCCAGCAGCCAGGCAGGGTCCCACACTGAAGCTTTCTTT. Amino acids: CASSQAGSHTEAFF.

The chain couples TRBV15 to TRBJ2-4; a possible D gene is TRBD1 (6 bases). CDR1 LNHNV and CDR2 YYDKDF come from the germline V gene (reference sequence). This CDR3 contains 14 residues. V gave up 8 bases and J gave up 5 bases, with 16 bases separating them. In DNA, the CDR3 is TGTGCCACCTCCCGGGGTGGGACACAAAACATTCAGTACTTC. Translating it yields CATSRGGTQNIQYF.

V gene TRBV2 combines with J gene TRBJ1-1, with D uncertain. The CDR3 runs to 13 residues. From germline, CDR1 is SNHLY and CDR2 FYNNEI. Between the trimmed V and J ends, which lost 9 bases and 10 bases, there was a span of 21 bases. The CDR3, as DNA: TGTGCCAGTCAAGCGGCCCCACGAATCGGAGCTTTCTTT. This gives the protein CASQAAPRIGAFF.

The V and J genes are TRBV18 and TRBJ1-1; no firm D call. The CDR3 spans 17 residues. Trimming took off 4 bases at V and 1 base at J, with 19 bases between the two ends. Per germline, CDR1 KGHSH and CDR2 LQKENI. Here the CDR3 DNA reads TGTGCCAGCTCACAAACCAGTGTTTGGCTGTCGAACACTGAAGCTTTCTTT. Translated: CASSQTSVWLSNTEAFF.

The gene calls are TRBV7-6 and TRBJ1-5; the D is unclear. CDR3 length equals 13 residues. V was cut by 1 base and J by 6 bases, with 7 bases left in between. Germline V gene data show CDR1 as SGHVS and CDR2 as FNYEAQ. The CDR3 spells CASSLDNFQPQHF. In DNA form, the CDR3 reads TGTGCCAGCAGCTTAGATAACTTTCAGCCCCAGCATTTT.

The count of this clone is one. This chain connects TRBV7-9 to TRBJ2-3; no reliable D call. Germline CDR1 reads SEHNR; CDR2 reads FQNEAQ (reference sequence). Trimming left V 4 bases short and J 2 bases short, with 13 bases between. The CDR3 sequence is 15 residues long. CDR3 DNA: TGTGCCAGCAGCTCCCTCGGGTATTCCACAGATACGCAGTATTTT. Translation gives CASSSLGYSTDTQYF.

The genes are TRBV29-1 and TRBJ2-7; D might be TRBD2 (5 bases). The germline V gene encodes CDR1 SQVTM and CDR2 ANQGSEA. Trimming took off 4 bases at V and 2 bases at J, with 15 bases between the two ends. This CDR3 has 14 amino acids. CDR3 region: CSVGPAGEAYEQYF. The CDR3, as DNA: TGCAGCGTTGGCCCCGCGGGTGAGGCCTACGAGCAGTACTTC.

The chain joins TRBV5-1 to TRBJ1-5; D unclear. V was shortened by 0 bases and J by 1 base, with 5 bases between the two germline ends. The CDR3 has 14 residues. From germline, CDR1 is SGHRS and CDR2 YFSETQ. The CDR3 bases are TGCGCCAGCAGCTTGGAGGGAAGCAATCAGCCCCAGCATTTT. Translation gives CASSLEGSNQPQHF. The full variable domain, its missing parts supplied by reference TRBV5-1 and TRBJ1-5, is KAGVTQTPRYLIKTRGQQVTLSCSPISGHRSVSWYQQTPGQGLQFLFEYFSETQRNKGNFPGRFSGRQFSNSRSEMNVSTLELGDSALYLCASSLEGSNQPQHFGDGTRLSIL.

This clone was seen a few times. This chain joins TRBV11-2 and TRBJ2-7; D is perhaps TRBD1 (6 bases). The CDR3 totals 17 residues. V shed 2 bases and J shed 2 bases, with 19 bases lying between them. Germline V gene lookup returns CDR1 SGHAT and CDR2 FQNNGV. The CDR3 DNA is TGTGCCAGCAGCTTAATACTACAGGGATCCTCTGCCTACGAGCAGTACTTC. Protein sequence: CASSLILQGSSAYEQYF.

The chain combines TRBV5-4 with TRBJ2-2; D unresolved. Germline values: CDR1 SGHNT, CDR2 YYREEE (reference sequence). Trimming removed 2 bases from V and 7 bases from J, with 6 bases in between. The CDR3 sequence is 12 residues long. CDR3 sequence (DNA): TGTGCCAGCAGCTTAGTCGGCGGGGAGCTGTTTTTT. Translation gives CASSLVGGELFF.

The chain couples TRBV5-4 to TRBJ2-7; 8 bases agree with TRBD1. V lost 4 bases, J lost 6 bases, and 6 bases stayed unmatched. This CDR3 is 13 amino acids long. Germline assignment: CDR1 SGHNT and CDR2 YYREEE (reference sequence). The CDR3 loop is CASSPDRAGEQYF. The DNA of the CDR3 is TGTGCCAGCAGCCCGGACAGGGCGGGCGAGCAGTACTTC. Filled out from reference TRBV5-4 and TRBJ2-7, the complete variable domain reads ETGVTQSPTHLIKTRGQQVTLRCSSQSGHNTVSWYQQALGQGPQFIFQYYREEENGRGNFPPRFSGLQFPNYSSELNVNALELDDSALYLCASSPDRAGEQYFGPGTRLTVT.

This clone was counted a few times. The J gene is TRBJ1-4, the V gene TRBV2; TRBD1 matches at 9 bases. This CDR3 is built from 13 residues. Germline V lookup: CDR1 SNHLY, CDR2 FYNNEI. Losses at the gene ends were 9 bases for V and 5 bases for J; bases not matched to a gene: 4. In nucleotides, the CDR3 is TGTGCCAGTCACAGGGGGCGGAATGAAAAACTGTTTTTT. This codes for CASHRGRNEKLFF.

This clone was seen only once. The J gene is TRBJ2-7, the V gene TRBV5-4, with D perhaps TRBD2 (6 bases). From germline, CDR1 is SGHNT and CDR2 YYREEE (reference sequence). The length of the CDR3 is 12 residues. V lost 3 bases to trimming and J lost 7 bases, with 11 bases between them. CDR3 nucleotides: TGTGCCAGCAGCTCCGGAGGGAGAGAGCAGTACTTC. It translates to CASSSGGREQYF.

A word on this clone: Mismatch with germline at one junction end may stem from a read error. The chain couples TRBV7-7 to TRBJ2-5; tentative D call: TRBD2 (6 bases). Germline V gives CDR1 SSHAT, CDR2 FNYEAQ (reference sequence). CDR3 length: 13 amino acids. CDR3: CASSLADKSTLYF. The CDR3 DNA is TGTGCTAGCAGCTTAGCGGATAAGTCCACCTTATACTTC. Filled out from reference TRBV7-7 and TRBJ2-5, the complete variable domain reads GAGVSQSPRYKVTKRGQDVTLRCDPISSHATLYWYQQALGQGPEFLTYFNYEAQPDKSGLPSDRFSAERPEGSISTLTIQRTEQRDSAMYRCASSLADKSTLYFGPGTRLLVL.

This clone showed up just a few times. The chain couples TRBV18 to TRBJ1-1; D ambiguous. The CDR3 spans 13 residues. V dropped 2 bases and J dropped 1 base, with 5 bases sitting between them. Germline V CDR1 and CDR2: KGHSH, LQKENI. In nucleotides, the CDR3 is TGTGCCAGCTCACCAGATGGGAACACTGAAGCTTTCTTT. It codes for CASSPDGNTEAFF.

This sequence joins TRBV11-1 and TRBJ1-2; D possibly corresponds to TRBD1 (6 bases). The V gene lost 5 bases and the J gene lost 0 bases, with 10 bases spanning the gap. This CDR3 has 14 amino acids. Germline CDR1 SGHAT, CDR2 FQDESV (reference sequence). DNA for the CDR3: TGTGCCAGCAGCCAGACAGGTGCTAACTATGGCTACACCTTC. This sequence encodes CASSQTGANYGYTF. The full variable domain, completed using reference TRBV11-1 and TRBJ1-2, is EAEVAQSPRYKITEKSQAVAFWCDPISGHATLYWYRQILGQGPELLVQFQDESVVDDSQLPKDRFSAERLKGVDSTLKIQPAELGDSAMYLCASSQTGANYGYTFGSGTRLTVV.

The rearrangement joins TRBV7-9 to TRBJ2-3, with D perhaps matching TRBD1 (5 bases). The ends were cut back, 3 bases at V and 4 bases at J, with 11 bases in the middle. Germline assignment: CDR1 SEHNR and CDR2 FQNEAQ (reference sequence). The CDR3 loop spans 14 amino acids. The DNA of the CDR3 is TGTGCCAGCAGCTTGGCATGGACATCAGATACGCAGTATTTT. This translates into CASSLAWTSDTQYF.

This clone was seen just once. The CDR3 bases are TGCGCCAGCAGCTTATCGGGGGAGGCCTATGGCTACACCTTC. Amino acid sequence: CASSLSGEAYGYTF. The V call is TRBV5-1, the J call TRBJ1-2; tentatively, D is TRBD1 (5 bases). V was pared by 2 bases and J by 4 bases, with 12 bases between. The CDR3 contains 14 residues. Looked up from germline, CDR1 is SGHRS and CDR2 is YFSETQ.